This T cell receptor beta chain comes out of a study of T cell changes during pregnancy in multiple sclerosis. CDR1 is SGHDT, CDR2 YYEEEE, per germline. This CDR3 has 15 residues. The germline V and J ends were trimmed by 0 bases and 7 bases, with 14 bases remaining between them. Profiling relied on immunoSEQ multiplex PCR, and the TCRdb table lists in-frame clones only, not all of them. The sample comprises fewer than 65,000 clones, roughly 91% of which are singletons, and less than 1.5% rests with the top ten. The V and J genes are TRBV5-6 and TRBJ2-1, with TRBD2 as a possible D gene (6 bases). This TCR was sampled from a female donor in good health, enrolled as a control in a pregnancy study. Sequenced material: peripheral blood, taken after pregnancy. CDR3 amino acids: CASSLGGEPGNEQFF. For the CDR3, the DNA is TGTGCCAGCAGCTTGGGCGGGGAGCCTGGAAATGAGCAGTTCTTC.